One sample yielded the 7 T cell receptor beta chains listed below, sequenced in a study of somatic mutations in cytotoxic T cells in rheumatoid arthritis. Profiling relied on immunoSEQ multiplex PCR, and the TCRdb table lists in-frame clones only, not all of them. Seen here are about 20,000 clones, around 86% observed once, and the top ten hold approximately 14%. Sequenced sample: CD8+ T cells sorted from blood. Source of these receptors: an adult with rheumatoid arthritis.

The chain uses TRBV7-3 and TRBJ2-5; D may be TRBD1 (5 bases). V lost 4 bases to trimming and J lost 4 bases, with 10 bases between them. Germline CDR1 is SGHTA and CDR2 is FQGTGA. The CDR3 is made up of 13 amino acids. The CDR3 nucleotides are TGTGCCAGCAGCTCGACAGTTGGAGAGACCCAGTACTTC. Protein product: CASSSTVGETQYF.

This clone appeared a single time. The rearrangement links TRBV7-9 to TRBJ2-7, with 10 positions matching TRBD1. Per the germline V gene, CDR1 is SEHNR and CDR2 is FQNEAQ (reference sequence). The V segment lost 5 bases and the J segment 3 bases; nucleotides outside the gene matches: 7. This CDR3 is built from 15 residues. The chain's CDR3 is CASSRGTGAYYEQYF. The DNA for the CDR3 is TGTGCCAGCAGCCGAGGGACAGGGGCCTACTACGAGCAGTACTTC. The full variable domain, with the rest looked up from reference TRBV7-9 and TRBJ2-7, is DTGVSQNPRHKITKRGQNVTFRCDPISEHNRLYWYRQTLGQGPEFLTYFQNEAQLEKSRLLSDRFSAERPKGSFSTLEIQRTEQGDSAMYLCASSRGTGAYYEQYFGPGTRLTVT.

V is TRBV7-9 and J is TRBJ2-2, with D perhaps TRBD1 or TRBD2 (5 bases each). CDR1 SEHNR and CDR2 FQNEAQ come from the germline V gene (reference sequence). The CDR3 loop spans 14 amino acids. V gave up 5 bases and J gave up 7 bases, with 14 bases separating them. The CDR3 coding sequence is TGTGCCAGCAGCGGGGACCAGCGCTACGGGGAGCTGTTTTTT. Amino acid sequence: CASSGDQRYGELFF.

This clone was picked up one time. The chain combines TRBV11-2 with TRBJ2-1, with D possibly TRBD2 on 6 matching bases. Germline lookup yields CDR1 SGHAT and CDR2 FQNNGV. The CDR3 runs to 13 residues. The V end lost 3 bases, the J end lost 7 bases, and 10 bases lay between the germline ends. The chain's CDR3 is CASSFGGGNEQFF. The CDR3 DNA sequence: TGTGCCAGCAGCTTTGGCGGAGGGAATGAGCAGTTCTTC.

This chain connects TRBV5-6 to TRBJ1-2; 7 bases agree with TRBD1. This CDR3 spans 17 amino acids. Trimming cost V 1 base and J 2 bases; bases outside gene matches: 11. CDR1 is SGHDT and CDR2 is YYEEEE in the germline V gene. The CDR3 bases are TGTGCCAGCAGCTTGCACGGAGACAGGGACTTCAACTATGGCTACACCTTC. Residues: CASSLHGDRDFNYGYTF.

The chain couples TRBV7-9 to TRBJ1-4; D ambiguous. CDR3 length: 12 residues. Trimming took off 7 bases at V and 4 bases at J, with 7 bases between the two ends. Germline assignment: CDR1 SEHNR and CDR2 FQNEAQ (reference sequence). Here the CDR3 DNA reads TGTGCCAGCACCAGCGGTAATGAAAAACTGTTTTTT. Amino acid sequence: CASTSGNEKLFF.

The chain is built from TRBV11-2 and TRBJ2-1, with 8 nucleotides matching TRBD2. V lost 3 bases and J lost 7; bases outside the gene matches: 11. Per the germline V gene, CDR1 is SGHAT and CDR2 is FQNNGV. The CDR3 extends over 16 amino acids. The CDR3 reads CASSLFRAGGANEQFF. In nucleotides, the CDR3 is TGTGCCAGCAGCTTGTTTAGGGCCGGGGGGGCTAATGAGCAGTTCTTC.